This T cell receptor beta chain originates from a study of cytomegalovirus exposure and HLA in healthy donors (dated by TCRdb to about 2017). In the study overall: An earlier analysis of several hundred of the donors reported approximately 280 Gb of sequence data and 117 million unique TCR beta sequences obtained from 150 million to 200 million T cells. A later genetic analysis took genome-wide SNP genotypes for about 55% of the roughly 700 donors and used that subset as a discovery cohort. Among under 450 genotyped donors of the cohort, an average of about 240,000 unique TCR beta nucleotide sequences were sequenced per donor, roughly 18% of them non-productive. In the later analysis, no new phenotypic data were used to find candidate immune exposures; instead, reliance was placed on TCR beta sequences and their occurrence across donors. The number of typed donors differed by locus: about 620-630 for A, B, C, DRB1 and DQB1; some 500 for DQA1; around 580 for DPA1; and around 490 for DPB1. Donor age, sex, ethnicity and CMV serostatus were compiled alongside the repertoire data. In an earlier analysis of 587 of the donors, high-throughput TCR beta sequencing was used to judge whether each TCR beta V gene segment behaved as functional or pseudogenic. Every repertoire in the discovery cohort had been generated on one and the same sequencing platform. In a later analysis, previously published TCR beta repertoires from fewer than 750 donors were re-analyzed and high-resolution HLA genotyping was added so that TCR occurrence patterns could be studied. A separate validation cohort of over a hundred different subjects was used in addition to the roughly 670-subject first cohort. The study used immunosequencing to profile the T cell repertoires of some 600 subjects and linked those repertoires to cytomegalovirus serostatus. HLA typing covered class I and class II loci at four-digit resolution. The genetic ancestry cluster associated with self-reported Caucasian donors included about 81% of the 300 to 450 genotyped donors. The aim of the study was to test whether cataloging public T cell receptors could identify signatures of past pathogen exposure. An early release that covered approximately 600 HLA-typed donors contained about 290 gigabases of sequencing data and 70 million to 100 million unique TCR sequences. Several DR-DQ haplotypes were handled as single units for association and clustering because linkage in the cohort was strong. To predict cytomegalovirus infection status, the study combined high-throughput TCR immunosequencing, statistical association of individual TCRs with disease status, and machine learning.

Trimmed from V: 4 bases; trimmed from J: 7 bases; junction bases lacking a gene match: 2. Spanning cysteine to phenylalanine, the CDR3 consists of 13 amino acids. Only CDR3 DNA remains: 39 bases, in frame from the first base. In the germline V gene (reference sequence), CDR1 corresponds to LNHNV and CDR2 to YYDKDF. The library was made by the immunoSEQ multiplex PCR assay. The multiplex PCR relied on a mix of 60 forward primers for TCR Vbeta segments and 13 reverse primers for TCR Jbeta segments. The CDR3 region of rearranged TCR beta genes was amplified from genomic DNA by a multiplex PCR assay. The amplified TCR beta libraries were sequenced on the Illumina HiSeq System as 87-base-pair reads. The authors' analysis ran thus. A later analysis tallied tens of millions of unique TCR beta chains across the approximately 670 repertoires, and about 10 million of those chains were shared by two or more donors. Raw reads were error-corrected and collapsed into unique sequences with a nearest-neighbor algorithm that merged closely related sequences to remove PCR and sequencing errors. CDR3 sequences were aligned to IMGT reference sequences to assign V, D and J gene segments. For a sequence to be retained, a match of at least six nucleotides to both a V gene segment and a J gene segment was required. Rearrangements were called productive when the CDR3 lacked stop codons and stayed in frame with V and J; all others were non-productive. CDR3 was defined by IMGT convention, running from the second conserved V-encoded cysteine to the conserved J-encoded phenylalanine. Sequences without an unambiguous match to a single V gene segment were excluded from the earlier analysis of about 600 of the donors. In an earlier analysis of several hundred of the donors, V segments were called functional above 56.7% productive rearrangements and were called segregating when the between-donor standard deviation exceeded 5%. A statistical classification framework was built to diagnose cytomegalovirus status from the catalog of TCR beta chain sequences. V and J gene assignment, in a later analysis, came from comparing TCR nucleotide sequences with IMGT/GENE-DB human TR gene sequences. The TCRdist pipeline was used in a later analysis to assign CDR3 sequences and most-parsimonious VDJ recombination scenarios. In a later analysis, each TCR beta chain was defined by its CDR3 amino acid sequence together with its V-gene family, and reads lacking a unique V-gene family were excluded. To address suspected cross-contamination and a sequencing artifact, a later analysis removed 550 to 750 highly shared, low-generation-probability nucleotide sequences. For each public chain, a later analysis derived a clonal expansion index from normalized ranks of inferred template counts within each repertoire. A later analysis computed generation probabilities with a VDJ recombination model fitted to out-of-frame rearrangements, and checked the results against IGoR. In a later analysis, TCR-TCR, TCR-HLA and TCR-CMV co-occurrence was scored with hypergeometric tests, and a repertoire-size bias correction was applied to TCR pairs. A later analysis estimated false discovery rates by permuting HLA or CMV assignments 20 times. In a later analysis, co-occurring TCRs were grouped with DBSCAN, and TCRdist sequence similarity was added when clustering was performed within HLA-allele-positive subsets. Repertoires with fewer than 30,000 or more than 120,000 public chains were left out of co-occurrence clustering, as were about five repertoires with anomalous nucleotide sharing. Drawn from immuneACCESS, this table holds only the in-frame rearrangements with V and J called that TCRdb kept. Clones are partly lost; checked studies trace under half to an unresolved V gene and leave the rest unexplained. V and J calls and clone size are given by that table; D and trimming were obtained from the DNA. Across this sample there are around 100,000 clones, with about 67% seen only once. Of the sample, 16% is held by the ten largest clones.

The cohort was made up of approximately 670 healthy bone marrow donors. At the time of sampling, every cohort member was nominally healthy, though immune exposures that went unrecorded were likely present. The donor was CMV seropositive and belonged to the group of 250 to 300 seropositive cohort members. A peripheral blood sample was provided by each donor, and peripheral blood mononuclear cells were used for TCR beta sequencing. The Qiagen DNeasy Blood Extraction Kit was used to extract genomic DNA from the blood cell samples. About this clone: Its antigen is still unknown. Per-base qualities were not stored, and no clone one base away is much larger.

General conclusions and limits of the study: While some public TCRs were present in many individuals, most TCR sequences turned up only very rarely across donors. A few of the identified cytomegalovirus-associated TCR beta chains were confirmed in vitro to be specific for cytomegalovirus antigens. In this cohort, only TCR beta chains were sequenced, and detectable features were limited by the absence of alpha or paired-chain data. Correlated functional status among segregating V segments might reflect linkage disequilibrium, but an unknown experimental factor could not be ruled out. The only immune exposure information available for the cohort was CMV serostatus. Because counts were too low, under 20 rarely observed V segments, including chromosome 9 orphons, were left out of the earlier analysis of 587 of the donors. A later analysis found that most CMV-associated TCR beta chains appeared HLA-restricted, with HLA associations seemingly driven largely by CMV exposure. Because some donors lacked HLA typing at each locus, the association tests relied only on the typed subset. Strong co-occurrence of HLA alleles, especially DR and DQ, made assigning TCR associations to individual alleles difficult. At a false discovery rate of 0.05, a later analysis linked 16,951 TCR beta sequences to specific HLA alleles. In a later genetic analysis, fewer N-insertions in productive TCRs were reported among donors in an Asian-associated ancestry cluster than the 666-donor mean. Because the 87-base-pair reads could not distinguish some IMGT-functional V segments, including TRBV6-2 and TRBV6-3, those segments were excluded. Presence/absence analyses assumed roughly uniform sequencing depth across donors, an assumption that may not hold. According to the authors, the approach could potentially be generalized to other disease states and immunological phenotypes. In a later genetic analysis, a missense DCLRE1C variant was associated with V-gene and J-gene trimming of TCR beta chains, and the association was replicated in an independent cohort. A further reported finding was that TCR beta sequences accurately predicted the HLA-A and HLA-B alleles for most subjects in the first cohort. In a later analysis, TCR association rates were found to vary across HLA loci, with the most associated TCRs seen for DRB1 alleles and the fewest for HLA-C alleles. A cluster of highly shared sequence variants was judged likely to be a technical artifact of the sequencing pipeline. In an earlier analysis of approximately 600 of the donors, most TCR beta V segments were observed in productive rearrangements about 90% or about 30% of the time, broadly matching IMGT annotations. The study listed approximately 150 TCR beta chains as associated with cytomegalovirus. In a later analysis, HLA-associated TCR beta chains were found to be more clonally expanded and to have lower generation probabilities than equally common non-associated chains. Cytomegalovirus status was reported to be diagnosed by the classifier with high specificity and sensitivity in both the original and validation cohorts. In a later analysis, several top co-occurrence clusters were reported to appear linked to parvovirus B19, influenza, CMV and Epstein-Barr virus.

The V and J segments used are TRBV15 and TRBJ2-1; a stretch of 9 junction bases matches TRBD1. This receptor was identified in a woman in her late teens or twenties in good health and CMV-seropositive. The sample consisted of PBMCs. Here the CDR3 is given as CATSKTGGNEQFF. The DNA sequence is given as TGTGCCACCAGCAAGACAGGGGGGAATGAGCAGTTCTTC. Full variable domain (CDR3 extended with the reference TRBV15 and TRBJ2-1 proteins): DAMVIQNPRYQVTQFGKPVTLSCSQTLNHNVMYWYQQKSSQAPKLLFHYYDKDFNNEADTPDNFQSRRPNTSFCFLDIRSPGLGDTAMYLCATSKTGGNEQFFGPGTRLTVL.